Given below is one T cell receptor (beta chain) in context. No antigen is known for it. Trimming removed 2 bases at V and 8 bases at J, with 19 bases between. The CDR3 runs to 16 residues. Per the germline V gene, CDR1 is MNHNS and CDR2 is SASEGT. The data were taken from a study of shared clonotypes between healthy human individuals. The authors' processing: As immunoSEQ supplied junction-only sequences (without quality scores), filtering differed. Measured with immunoSEQ multiplex PCR; TCRdb has only the in-frame clones, and not every one. The DNA gave D and trimming, while V, J and clone size come from that table. The data show over a million clones, 95% to 99% seen once. Study conclusions and caveats: The naive CD4 repertoires of a few donors were compared, and around 4.7% of clonotypes were shared. Estimated richness was generally greater in naive than memory subsets. Rarefaction curves obtained for sorted subsets showed sequencing incomplete despite large depth.

The source of this sequence is a man between 25 and 39 years old in good health. The sample taken for sequencing was naive CD4+ T cells sorted from blood. As for subset: CD45RA+ positively selected. This rearrangement joins TRBV6-1 to TRBJ1-5; no firm D call. CDR3 residues: CASSERGNTEREPQHF. The CDR3 DNA reads as TGTGCCAGCAGTGAAAGAGGAAACACGGAGCGGGAGCCCCAGCATTTT.